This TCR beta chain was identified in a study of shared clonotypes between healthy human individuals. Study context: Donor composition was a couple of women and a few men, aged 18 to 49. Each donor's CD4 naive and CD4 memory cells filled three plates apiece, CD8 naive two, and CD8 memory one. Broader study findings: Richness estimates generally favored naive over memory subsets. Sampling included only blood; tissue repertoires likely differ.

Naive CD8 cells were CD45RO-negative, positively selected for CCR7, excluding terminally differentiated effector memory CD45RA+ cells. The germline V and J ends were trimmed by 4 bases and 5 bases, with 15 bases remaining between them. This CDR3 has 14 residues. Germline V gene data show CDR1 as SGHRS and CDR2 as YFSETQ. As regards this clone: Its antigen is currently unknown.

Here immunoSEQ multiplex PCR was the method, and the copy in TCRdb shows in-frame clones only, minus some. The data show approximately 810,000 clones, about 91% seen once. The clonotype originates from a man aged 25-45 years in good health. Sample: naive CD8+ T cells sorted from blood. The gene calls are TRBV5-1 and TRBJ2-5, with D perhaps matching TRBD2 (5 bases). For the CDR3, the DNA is TGCGCCAGCAGCCCTTTAACCGGGGATGAGACCCAGTACTTC. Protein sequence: CASSPLTGDETQYF.